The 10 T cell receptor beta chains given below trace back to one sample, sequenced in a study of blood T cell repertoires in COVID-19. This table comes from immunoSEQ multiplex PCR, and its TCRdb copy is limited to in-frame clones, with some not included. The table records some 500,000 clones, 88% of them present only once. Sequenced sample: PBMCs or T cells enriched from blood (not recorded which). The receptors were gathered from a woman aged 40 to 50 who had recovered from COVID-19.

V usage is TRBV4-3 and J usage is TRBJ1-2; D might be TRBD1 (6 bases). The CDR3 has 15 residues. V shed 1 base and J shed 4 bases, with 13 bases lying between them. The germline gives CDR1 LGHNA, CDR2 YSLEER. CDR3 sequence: CASSQGGRGTYGYTF. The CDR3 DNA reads TGCGCCAGCAGCCAAGGGGGGCGGGGGACCTATGGCTACACCTTC.

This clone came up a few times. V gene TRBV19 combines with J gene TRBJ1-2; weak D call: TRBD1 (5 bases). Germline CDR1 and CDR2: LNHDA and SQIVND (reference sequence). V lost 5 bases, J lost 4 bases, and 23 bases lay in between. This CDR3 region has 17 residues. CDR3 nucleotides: TGTGCCAGTAGTCAGACTAGACAGATCCTGCGGGGCTATGGCTACACCTTC. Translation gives CASSQTRQILRGYGYTF.

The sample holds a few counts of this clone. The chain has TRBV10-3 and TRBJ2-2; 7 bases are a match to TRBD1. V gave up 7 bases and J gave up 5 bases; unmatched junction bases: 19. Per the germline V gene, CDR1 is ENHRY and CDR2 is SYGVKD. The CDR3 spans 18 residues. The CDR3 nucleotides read TGTGCCATCAAGGGGGCGTGGGGTTATTATGTGGTGACCGGGGAGCTGTTTTTT. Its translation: CAIKGAWGYYVVTGELFF.

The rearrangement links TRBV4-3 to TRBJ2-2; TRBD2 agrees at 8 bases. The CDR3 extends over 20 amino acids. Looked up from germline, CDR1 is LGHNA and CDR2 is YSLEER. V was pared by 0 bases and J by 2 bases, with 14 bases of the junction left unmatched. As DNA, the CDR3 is TGCGCCAGCAGCCAAGATTGGTTCGGCGGCGGGAGGCCTAACACCGGGGAGCTGTTTTTT. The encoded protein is CASSQDWFGGGRPNTGELFF.

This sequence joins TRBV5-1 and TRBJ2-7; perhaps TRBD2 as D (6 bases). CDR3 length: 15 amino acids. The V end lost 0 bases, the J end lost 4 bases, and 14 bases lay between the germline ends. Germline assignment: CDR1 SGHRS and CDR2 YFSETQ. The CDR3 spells CASSLVWDGGYEQYF. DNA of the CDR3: TGCGCCAGCAGCTTGGTTTGGGATGGGGGGTACGAGCAGTACTTC.

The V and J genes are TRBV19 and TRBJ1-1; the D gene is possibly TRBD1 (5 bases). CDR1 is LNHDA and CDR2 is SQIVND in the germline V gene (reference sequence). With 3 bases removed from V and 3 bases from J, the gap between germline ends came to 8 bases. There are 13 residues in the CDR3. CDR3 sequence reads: CASSMARDTEAFF. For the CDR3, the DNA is TGTGCCAGTAGTATGGCCAGGGACACTGAAGCTTTCTTT.

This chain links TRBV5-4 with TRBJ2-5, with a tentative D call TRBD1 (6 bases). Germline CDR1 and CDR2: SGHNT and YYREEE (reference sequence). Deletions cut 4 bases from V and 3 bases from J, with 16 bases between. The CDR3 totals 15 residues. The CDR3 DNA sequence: TGTGCCAGCAGCCATTTAACCGGGACAAAAGAGACCCAGTACTTC. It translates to CASSHLTGTKETQYF.

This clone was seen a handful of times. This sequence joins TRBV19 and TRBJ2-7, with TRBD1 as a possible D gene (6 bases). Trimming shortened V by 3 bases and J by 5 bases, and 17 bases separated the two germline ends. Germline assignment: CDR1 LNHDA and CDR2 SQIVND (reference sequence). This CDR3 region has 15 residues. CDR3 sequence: CASSIAGALWDEQYF. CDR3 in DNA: TGTGCCAGTAGTATCGCAGGGGCCCTCTGGGACGAGCAGTACTTC.

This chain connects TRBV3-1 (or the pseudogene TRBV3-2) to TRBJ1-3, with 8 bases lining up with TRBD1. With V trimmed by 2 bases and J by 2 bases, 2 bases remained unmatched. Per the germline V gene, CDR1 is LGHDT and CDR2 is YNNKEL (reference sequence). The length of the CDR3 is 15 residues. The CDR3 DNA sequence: TGTGCCAGCAGCCAACAGGGGGCGACTGGAAACACCATATATTTT. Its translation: CASSQQGATGNTIYF.

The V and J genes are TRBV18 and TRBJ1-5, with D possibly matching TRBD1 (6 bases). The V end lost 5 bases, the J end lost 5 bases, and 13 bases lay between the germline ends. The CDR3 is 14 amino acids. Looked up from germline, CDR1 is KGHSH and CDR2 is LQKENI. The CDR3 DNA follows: TGTGCCAGCTCAGGAGGAGACAGGTATCAGCCCCAGCATTTT. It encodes CASSGGDRYQPQHF.